The clone carrying this T cell receptor beta chain has a count of ten or more. The antigen remains unidentified. Researchers attached unique molecular identifiers to individual cDNA molecules. TCRdb itself ran the 5' RACE reads through MiXCR, one entry per CDR3 protein. The sample holds 50,000 to 60,000 distinct CDR3 sequences, about a tenth seen once. The data belong to a study of early T cells in non-severe SARS-CoV-2 infection. Study as a whole: The input, bulk RNA from unsorted whole blood, was sequenced, and chains were unpaired. Study-wide results and limits: Anti-spike CD8 responses were favored by VDJdb matching, which missed private and CD4 specificities.

This CDR3 spans 15 amino acids. The V gene's germline CDR1 is SGHVS and CDR2 FQNEAQ. V trimming: 7 bases; J trimming: 1 base; junction bases outside the gene matches: 8. The clonotype comes from an adult who was a healthcare worker with PCR-confirmed SARS-CoV-2 infection or an uninfected control (not recorded which). The chain has TRBV7-8 and TRBJ2-7; 9 nucleotides agree with TRBD1. The sample comprised whole blood. CDR3 sequence: CASNDRTGDSYEQYF. The CDR3 DNA reads TGTGCCAGCAATGACAGGACAGGGGATTCCTACGAGCAGTACTTC.